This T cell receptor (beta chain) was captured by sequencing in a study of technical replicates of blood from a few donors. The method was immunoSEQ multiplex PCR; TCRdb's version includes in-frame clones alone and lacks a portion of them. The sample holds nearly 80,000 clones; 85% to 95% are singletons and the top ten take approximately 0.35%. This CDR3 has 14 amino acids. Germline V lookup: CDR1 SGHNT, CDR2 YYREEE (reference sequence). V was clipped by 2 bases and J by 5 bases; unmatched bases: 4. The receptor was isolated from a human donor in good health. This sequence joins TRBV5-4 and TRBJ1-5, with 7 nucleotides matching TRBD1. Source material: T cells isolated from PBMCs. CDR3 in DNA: TGTGCCAGCAGCTTAGGGGGCAGAGATCAGCCCCAGCATTTT. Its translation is CASSLGGRDQPQHF.